The source of this T cell receptor beta chain is a study of T cell clones after liver transplantation. This CDR3 is 13 amino acids long. The germline V gene encodes CDR1 SGHDN and CDR2 FVKESK. Deletions cut 5 bases from V and 5 bases from J, with 13 bases between. Study-level results: These preliminary findings come from unstandardized post-transplant sampling times.

Profiled with immunoSEQ multiplex PCR; TCRdb holds only in-frame clones, not every one. The data show 68,000 or so clones, almost 95% seen once. Comments on this clone: What it binds is unknown.

J is TRBJ2-7 and V is TRBV14; D perhaps matches TRBD2 (5 bases). The clonotype comes from a human patient who received a liver transplant. A subset of T cells may come from the graft donor. The specimen comprised CD4+ T cells from blood, sampled 25 months after liver transplant. CDR3 amino acids: CASSNSGGNEQYF. Written as DNA, the CDR3 is TGTGCCAGCAGCAACTCAGGAGGAAACGAGCAGTACTTC.